This entry is about one TCR beta chain. The antigen is undetermined. The sample is drawn from a study of T cells expressing NK-cell markers. Study-wide results and limits: The contribution of dominant NKG2C+ clonotypes to CD8+ T cells in about 6 donors was about 1.0-7.5%.

Reprocessing the 5' RACE reads, TCRdb reports a single entry for every CDR3 protein and omits DNA. This sample's clone table lists about 170,000 distinct CDR3 sequences. The CDR3 contains 15 residues. The germline CDR1 and CDR2 sequences are SGHAT and FQNNGV. This TCR derives from a man aged 18 to 69 in good health. Sequencing was performed on blood T cells: a sorted CD56 or NKG2C T cell subset, CD4+ or CD8+ T cells, or bulk PBMC T cells (not recorded which). The V gene is TRBV11-2, the J gene TRBJ2-7; TCRdb calls TRBD1, which cannot be checked without DNA. The CDR3 protein is CASSLETGTTYEQYF.